This passage covers 14 T cell receptor beta chains from one sample sequenced in a study of blood T cell repertoires in COVID-19. TCRdb's table, derived via immunoSEQ multiplex PCR, lists solely in-frame clones and lacks some. The sample has about 240,000 clones; 86% are singletons. The material sequenced was PBMCs or T cells enriched from blood (not recorded which). The receptors stem from a woman in her forties with acute COVID-19.

The CDR3 region has the DNA TGTGCCAGCAGTCCCGGGACTAACTCCTACGAGCAGTACTTC. As protein: CASSPGTNSYEQYF. The chain uses TRBV2 and TRBJ2-7, with TRBD2 matching over 7 bases. The CDR3 loop spans 14 amino acids. Per the germline V gene, CDR1 is SNHLY and CDR2 is FYNNEI. J lost 0 bases, V lost 5 bases, and 4 bases had no gene match. Looking up the rest from reference TRBV2 and TRBJ2-7 gives the full variable domain: EPEVTQTPSHQVTQMGQEVILRCVPISNHLYFYWYRQILGQKVEFLVSFYNNEISEKSEIFDDQFSVERPDGSNFTLKIRSTKLEDSAMYFCASSPGTNSYEQYFGPGTRLTVT.

The chain employs TRBV12-3 or TRBV12-4 and TRBJ2-7, with D perhaps TRBD1 (5 bases). Trimming left V 5 bases short and J 1 base short, with 6 bases between. The CDR3 contains 12 residues. The CDR3 is CASSRQSYEQYF. The CDR3 DNA reads as TGTGCCAGCAGTCGACAGTCCTACGAGCAGTACTTC.

The chain employs TRBV19 and TRBJ2-1, with D perhaps matching TRBD1 (6 bases). Germline loops: CDR1 LNHDA, CDR2 SQIVND (reference sequence). With 7 bases removed from V and 6 bases from J, the gap between germline ends came to 19 bases. This CDR3 region has 15 residues. CDR3 DNA sequence: TGTGCCAGTATCGCCGAGGGGGTACCTCGCAATGAGCAGTTCTTC. This gives the protein CASIAEGVPRNEQFF.

The rearrangement links TRBV5-4 to TRBJ2-1; D gene unclear. The V and J ends lost 3 bases and 6 bases respectively, with 22 bases between them. The CDR3 spans 17 residues. Germline-derived CDR1 and CDR2 are SGHNT and YYREEE (reference sequence). The CDR3 DNA reads TGTGCCAGCAGCTCTTTCGGTCCTAGGCAGTTAGGCAATGAGCAGTTCTTC. Residues: CASSSFGPRQLGNEQFF.

The chain joins TRBV20-1 to TRBJ2-7, with 11 bases aligning to TRBD2. Germline V gives CDR1 DFQATT, CDR2 SNEGSKA (reference sequence). This CDR3 contains 17 residues. Trimming took 3 bases from V and 7 from J; bases not matched to a gene: 17. The CDR3 coding sequence is TGCAGTGCTAGTCTATCAGAACTAGCGGGAGCCCATGGGGAGCAGTACTTC. Amino acid sequence: CSASLSELAGAHGEQYF.

The chain is built from TRBV24-1 and TRBJ2-3; a weak D match, TRBD2 (6 bases). This CDR3 has 14 residues. Germline lookup yields CDR1 KGHDR and CDR2 SFDVKD. V was clipped by 5 bases and J by 1 base, with 9 bases between them. The CDR3 reads CATSAASGTDTQYF. The CDR3 nucleotides are TGTGCCACCAGTGCCGCTAGCGGCACAGATACGCAGTATTTT.

The rearrangement joins TRBV4-1 to TRBJ2-2; D is unresolved. Per the germline V gene, CDR1 is MGHRA and CDR2 is YSYEKL. Trimming removed 1 base at V and 7 bases at J, with 13 bases between. The CDR3 totals 15 residues. This chain's CDR3 is CASSQVELRVGELFF. CDR3 DNA sequence: TGCGCCAGCAGCCAAGTTGAGTTAAGAGTCGGGGAGCTGTTTTTT.

The rearrangement links TRBV19 to TRBJ2-1; 9 bases agree with TRBD2. The CDR3 contains 14 residues. Germline CDR1 and CDR2: LNHDA and SQIVND (reference sequence). V lost 6 bases, J lost 8 bases, and 8 bases stayed unmatched. As DNA, the CDR3 is TGTGCCAGTAGCTCCATAGCGGGAGTGTATGAGCAGTTCTTC. It yields the protein CASSSIAGVYEQFF.

This clone showed up many times. Additional DNA sequences in this sample encode the identical CDR3. The genes are TRBV5-6 and TRBJ2-1; D gene unclear. The germline V gene has CDR1 SGHDT and CDR2 YYEEEE. This CDR3 is 13 amino acids long. V dropped 5 bases and J dropped 0 bases, with 6 bases sitting between them. CDR3 region: CASSASSYNEQFF. Written as DNA, the CDR3 is TGTGCCAGCAGTGCTAGCTCCTACAATGAGCAGTTCTTC.

This clone was seen a single time. V is TRBV30 and J is TRBJ1-4; D may be TRBD1 (6 bases). V shed 8 bases and J shed 6 bases, with 19 bases lying between them. In germline, CDR1 is GTSNPN, CDR2 SVGIG (reference sequence). This CDR3 has 14 residues. DNA of the CDR3: TGTGCCCTACAGGGAAACGGTTATCATGAAAAACTGTTTTTT. Protein: CALQGNGYHEKLFF.

The chain combines TRBV27 with TRBJ2-7; D is unresolved. Looked up from germline, CDR1 is MNHEY and CDR2 is SMNVEV (reference sequence). CDR3 length equals 13 residues. V gave up 5 bases and J gave up 3 bases, with 11 bases separating them. The CDR3 DNA follows: TGTGCCAGCAGTAATCGAGCGAGCTACGAGCAGTACTTC. Translated: CASSNRASYEQYF.

The V and J genes are TRBV9 and TRBJ1-6; no firm D call. V was trimmed by 2 bases and J by 0 bases, leaving 9 bases between them. CDR3 length: 16 amino acids. Germline CDR1 and CDR2: SGDLS and YYNGEE. The CDR3 here is CASSVRAVSYNSPLHF. CDR3 sequence (DNA): TGTGCCAGCAGCGTGAGGGCCGTCTCCTATAATTCACCCCTCCACTTT.

The rearrangement uses TRBV5-1 and TRBJ2-1; 14 bases map to TRBD2. The CDR3 totals 16 residues. The germline V gene has CDR1 SGHRS and CDR2 YFSETQ. Trimming removed 3 bases from V and 7 bases from J; junction bases left unmatched: 6. The CDR3 reads CASSSGLAGGLNEQFF. In DNA, the CDR3 is TGCGCCAGCAGCTCTGGACTAGCGGGAGGTTTGAATGAGCAGTTCTTC.

The gene calls are TRBV19 and TRBJ2-7; 8 bases agree with TRBD1. This CDR3 contains 15 residues. V shed 5 bases, J shed 4 bases, and the junction held 10 bases outside the gene matches. From germline, CDR1 is LNHDA and CDR2 SQIVND (reference sequence). The CDR3 loop is CASSPKTGVRYEQYF. The CDR3 DNA reads TGTGCCAGTAGTCCAAAGACAGGGGTGAGGTACGAGCAGTACTTC.